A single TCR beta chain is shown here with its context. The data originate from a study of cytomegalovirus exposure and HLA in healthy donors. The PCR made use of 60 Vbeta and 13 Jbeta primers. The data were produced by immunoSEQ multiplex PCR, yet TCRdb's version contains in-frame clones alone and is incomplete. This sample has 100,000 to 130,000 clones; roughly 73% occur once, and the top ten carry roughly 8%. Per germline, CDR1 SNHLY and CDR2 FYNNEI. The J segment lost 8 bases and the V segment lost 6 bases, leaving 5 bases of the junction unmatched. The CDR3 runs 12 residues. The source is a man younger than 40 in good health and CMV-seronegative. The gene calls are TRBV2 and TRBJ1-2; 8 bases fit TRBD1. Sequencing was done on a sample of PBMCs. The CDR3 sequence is CASREQGEGYTF. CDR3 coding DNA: TGTGCCAGCAGGGAACAGGGGGAGGGCTACACCTTC.